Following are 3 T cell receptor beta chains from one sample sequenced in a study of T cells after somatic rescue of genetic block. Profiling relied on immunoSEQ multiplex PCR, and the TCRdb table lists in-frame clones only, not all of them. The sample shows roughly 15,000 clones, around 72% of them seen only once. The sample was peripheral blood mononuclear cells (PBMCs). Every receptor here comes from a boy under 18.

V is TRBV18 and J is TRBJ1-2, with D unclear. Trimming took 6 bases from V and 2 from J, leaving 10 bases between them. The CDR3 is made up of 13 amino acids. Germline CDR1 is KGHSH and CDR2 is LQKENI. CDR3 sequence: CASSPIVNYGYTF. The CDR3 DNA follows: TGTGCCAGCTCCCCTATCGTAAACTATGGCTACACCTTC.

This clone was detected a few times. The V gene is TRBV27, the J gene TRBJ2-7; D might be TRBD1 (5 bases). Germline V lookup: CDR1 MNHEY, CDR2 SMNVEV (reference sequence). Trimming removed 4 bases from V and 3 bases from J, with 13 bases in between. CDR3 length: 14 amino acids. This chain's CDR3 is CASSSLRQSYEQYF. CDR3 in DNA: TGTGCCAGCAGTTCCCTGAGACAGAGCTACGAGCAGTACTTC.

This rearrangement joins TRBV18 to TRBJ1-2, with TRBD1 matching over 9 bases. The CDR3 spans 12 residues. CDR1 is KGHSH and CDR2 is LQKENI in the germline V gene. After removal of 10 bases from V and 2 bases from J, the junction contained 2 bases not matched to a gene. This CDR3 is CAIGQGNYGYTF. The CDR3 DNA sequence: TGTGCCATTGGACAGGGGAACTATGGCTACACCTTC.